This T cell receptor beta chain was obtained from a study of control samples from healthy donors and cancer patients. The repertoire was sequenced with immunoSEQ multiplex PCR; TCRdb's copy has only in-frame clones and lacks some. Of 130,000 or so clones in the sample, 85% to 90% were seen once. Unmatched junction bases numbered 13, after V lost 2 bases and J lost 10 bases. The CDR3 sequence is 16 residues long. CDR1 KGHDR and CDR2 SFDVKD come from the germline V gene. Specimen: PBMCs. This receptor was identified in a man aged 45 to 65 with head and neck cancer. The chain uses TRBV24-1 and TRBJ1-5; 7 bases agree with TRBD1. CDR3 DNA sequence: TGTGCCACCAGTGATTCGCGACAGGGAGCTATAGGCCCCCAGCATTTT. This translates into CATSDSRQGAIGPQHF.